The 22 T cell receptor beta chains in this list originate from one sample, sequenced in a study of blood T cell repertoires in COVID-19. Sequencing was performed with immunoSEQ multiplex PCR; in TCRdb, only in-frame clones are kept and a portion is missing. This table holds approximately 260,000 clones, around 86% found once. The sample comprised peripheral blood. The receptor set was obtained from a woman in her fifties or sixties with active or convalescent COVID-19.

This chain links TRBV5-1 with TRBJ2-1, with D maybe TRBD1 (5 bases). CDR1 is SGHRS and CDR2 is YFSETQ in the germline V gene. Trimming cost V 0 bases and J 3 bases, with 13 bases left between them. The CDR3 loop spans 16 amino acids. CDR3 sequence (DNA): TGCGCCAGCAGCTTGGGACAGCCCCGAGGCTACAATGAGCAGTTCTTC. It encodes CASSLGQPRGYNEQFF.

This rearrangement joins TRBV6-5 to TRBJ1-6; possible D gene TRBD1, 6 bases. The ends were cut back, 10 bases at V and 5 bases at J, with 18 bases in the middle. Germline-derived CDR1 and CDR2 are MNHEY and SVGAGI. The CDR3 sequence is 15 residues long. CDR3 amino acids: CATKRQASNNSPLHF. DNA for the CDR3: TGTGCCACGAAGAGACAGGCTAGTAATAATTCACCCCTCCACTTT.

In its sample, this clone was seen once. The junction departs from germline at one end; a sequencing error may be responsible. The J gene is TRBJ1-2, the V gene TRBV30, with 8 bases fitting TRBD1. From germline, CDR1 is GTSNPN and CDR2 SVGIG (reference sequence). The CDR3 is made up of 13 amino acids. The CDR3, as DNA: TGTGCCTGGGAAATCCAAGGGACAGGATTCGTCCTCTTC. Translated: CAWEIQGTGFVLF.

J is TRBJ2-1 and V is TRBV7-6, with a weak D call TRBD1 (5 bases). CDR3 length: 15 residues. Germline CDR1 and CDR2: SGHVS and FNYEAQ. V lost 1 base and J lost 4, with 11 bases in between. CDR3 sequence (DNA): TGTGCCAGCAGCTTAGAGGGGTTTCCATACAATGAGCAGTTCTTC. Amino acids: CASSLEGFPYNEQFF. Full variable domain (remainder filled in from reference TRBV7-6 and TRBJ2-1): GAGVSQSPRYKVTKRGQDVALRCDPISGHVSLYWYRQALGQGPEFLTYFNYEAQQDKSGLPNDRFSAERPEGSISTLTIQRTEQRDSAMYRCASSLEGFPYNEQFFGPGTRLTVL.

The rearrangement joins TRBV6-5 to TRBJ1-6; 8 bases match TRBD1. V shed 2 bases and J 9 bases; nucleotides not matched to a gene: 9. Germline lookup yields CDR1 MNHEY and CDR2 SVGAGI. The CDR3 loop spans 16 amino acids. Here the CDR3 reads CASSYHRWGTGSPLHF. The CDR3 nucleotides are TGTGCCAGCAGTTACCACCGGTGGGGGACAGGTTCACCCCTCCACTTT.

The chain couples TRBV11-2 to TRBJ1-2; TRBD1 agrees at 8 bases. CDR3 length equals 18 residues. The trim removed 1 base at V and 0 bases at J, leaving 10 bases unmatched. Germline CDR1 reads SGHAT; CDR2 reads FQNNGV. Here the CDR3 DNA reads TGTGCCAGCAGCTTAGGCCCCCCCACACAGGGGGCTAACTATGGCTACACCTTC. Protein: CASSLGPPTQGANYGYTF.

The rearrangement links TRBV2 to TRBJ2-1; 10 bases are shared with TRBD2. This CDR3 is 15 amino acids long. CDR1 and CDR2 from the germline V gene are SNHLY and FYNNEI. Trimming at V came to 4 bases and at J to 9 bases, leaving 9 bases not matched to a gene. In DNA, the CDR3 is TGTGCCAGCAGTGCGGAAGCGGGGGGGCGCAGTGAGCAGTTCTTC. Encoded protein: CASSAEAGGRSEQFF.

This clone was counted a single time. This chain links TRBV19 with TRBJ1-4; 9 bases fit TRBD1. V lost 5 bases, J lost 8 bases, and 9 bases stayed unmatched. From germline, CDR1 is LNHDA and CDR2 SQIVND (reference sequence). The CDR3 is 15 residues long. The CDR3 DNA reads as TGTGCCAGTAGTTCGACCGGGACAGGGTCCGAAAAACTGTTTTTT. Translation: CASSSTGTGSEKLFF.

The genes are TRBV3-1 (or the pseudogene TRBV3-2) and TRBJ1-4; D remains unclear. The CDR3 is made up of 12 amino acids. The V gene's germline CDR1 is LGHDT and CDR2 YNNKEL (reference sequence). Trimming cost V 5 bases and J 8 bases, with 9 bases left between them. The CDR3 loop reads CASSASREKLFF. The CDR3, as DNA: TGTGCCAGCAGCGCATCTCGGGAAAAACTGTTTTTT.

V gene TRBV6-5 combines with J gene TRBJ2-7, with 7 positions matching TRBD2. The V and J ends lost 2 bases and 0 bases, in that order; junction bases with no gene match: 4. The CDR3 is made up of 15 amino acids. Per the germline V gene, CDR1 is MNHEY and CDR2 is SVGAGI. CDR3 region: CASSYLASGSYEQYF. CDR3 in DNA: TGTGCCAGCAGTTACCTGGCTAGCGGCTCCTACGAGCAGTACTTC.

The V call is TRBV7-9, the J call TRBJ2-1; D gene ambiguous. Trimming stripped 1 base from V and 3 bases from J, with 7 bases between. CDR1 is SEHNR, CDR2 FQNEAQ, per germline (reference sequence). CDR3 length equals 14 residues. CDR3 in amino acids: CASSLGVFYNEQFF. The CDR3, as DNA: TGTGCCAGCAGCTTAGGCGTATTCTACAATGAGCAGTTCTTC. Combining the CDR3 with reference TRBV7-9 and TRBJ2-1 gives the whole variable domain DTGVSQNPRHKITKRGQNVTFRCDPISEHNRLYWYRQTLGQGPEFLTYFQNEAQLEKSRLLSDRFSAERPKGSFSTLEIQRTEQGDSAMYLCASSLGVFYNEQFFGPGTRLTVL.

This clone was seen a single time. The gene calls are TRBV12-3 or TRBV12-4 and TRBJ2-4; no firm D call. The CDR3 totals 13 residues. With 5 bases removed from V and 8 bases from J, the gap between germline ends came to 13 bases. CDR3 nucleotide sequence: TGTGCCAGCAGTGGAAACACGGCGGACATTCAGTACTTC. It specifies CASSGNTADIQYF.

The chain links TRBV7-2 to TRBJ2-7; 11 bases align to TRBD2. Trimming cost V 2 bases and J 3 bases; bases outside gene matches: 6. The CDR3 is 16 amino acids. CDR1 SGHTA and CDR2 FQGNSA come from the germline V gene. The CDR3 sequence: CASSLRPSGGSYEQYF. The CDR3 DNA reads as TGTGCCAGCAGCTTAAGGCCTAGCGGGGGGAGCTACGAGCAGTACTTC.

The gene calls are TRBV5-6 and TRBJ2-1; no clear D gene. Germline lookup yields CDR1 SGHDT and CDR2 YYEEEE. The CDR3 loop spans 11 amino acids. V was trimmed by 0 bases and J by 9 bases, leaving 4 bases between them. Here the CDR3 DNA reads TGTGCCAGCAGCTTGGTGAGTGAGCAGTTCTTC. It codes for CASSLVSEQFF. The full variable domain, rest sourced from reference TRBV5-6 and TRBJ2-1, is DAGVTQSPTHLIKTRGQQVTLRCSPKSGHDTVSWYQQALGQGPQFIFQYYEEEERQRGNFPDRFSGHQFPNYSSELNVNALLLGDSALYLCASSLVSEQFFGPGTRLTVL.

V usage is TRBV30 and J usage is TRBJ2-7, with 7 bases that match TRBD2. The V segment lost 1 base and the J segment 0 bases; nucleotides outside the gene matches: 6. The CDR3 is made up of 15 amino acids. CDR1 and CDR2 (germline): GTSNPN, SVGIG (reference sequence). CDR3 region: CAWSGIGTNSYEQYF. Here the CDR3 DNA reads TGTGCCTGGAGTGGAATCGGGACTAACTCCTACGAGCAGTACTTC.

CDR3 amino acids: CASSVGGAGEQYF. CDR3 DNA: TGTGCCAGCAGCGTCGGGGGGGCGGGAGAGCAGTACTTC. V gene TRBV9 combines with J gene TRBJ2-7, with 8 bases that match TRBD2. Losses at the gene ends were 2 bases for V and 7 bases for J; bases not matched to a gene: 5. Germline V lookup: CDR1 SGDLS, CDR2 YYNGEE. This CDR3 is 13 amino acids long. Full variable domain (missing parts from reference TRBV9 and TRBJ2-7): DSGVTQTPKHLITATGQRVTLRCSPRSGDLSVYWYQQSLDQGLQFLIQYYNGEERAKGNILERFSAQQFPDLHSELNLSSLELGDSALYFCASSVGGAGEQYFGPGTRLTVT.

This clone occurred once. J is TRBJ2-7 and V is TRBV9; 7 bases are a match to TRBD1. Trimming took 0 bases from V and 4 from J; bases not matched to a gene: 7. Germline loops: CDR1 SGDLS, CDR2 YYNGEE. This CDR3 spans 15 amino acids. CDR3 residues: CASSVGGGDGYEQYF. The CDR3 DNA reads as TGTGCCAGCAGCGTAGGAGGGGGCGATGGGTACGAGCAGTACTTC.

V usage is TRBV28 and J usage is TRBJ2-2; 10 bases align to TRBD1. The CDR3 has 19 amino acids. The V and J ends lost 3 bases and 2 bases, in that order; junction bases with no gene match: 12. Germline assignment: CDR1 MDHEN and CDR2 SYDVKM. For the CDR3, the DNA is TGTGCCAGCAGTTTCCGGTCCTGGGACAGGGGATTTAACACCGGGGAGCTGTTTTTT. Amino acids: CASSFRSWDRGFNTGELFF. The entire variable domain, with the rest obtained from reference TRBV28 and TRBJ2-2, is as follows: DVKVTQSSRYLVKRTGEKVFLECVQDMDHENMFWYRQDPGLGLRLIYFSYDVKMKEKGDIPEGYSVSREKKERFSLILESASTNQTSMYLCASSFRSWDRGFNTGELFFGEGSRLTVL.

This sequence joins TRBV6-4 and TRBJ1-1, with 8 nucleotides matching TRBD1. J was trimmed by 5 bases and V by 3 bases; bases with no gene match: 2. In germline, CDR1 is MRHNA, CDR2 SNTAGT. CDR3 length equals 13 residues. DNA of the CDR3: TGTGCCAGCAGTGAGTACAGGGGGACTGAAGCTTTCTTT. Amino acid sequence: CASSEYRGTEAFF.

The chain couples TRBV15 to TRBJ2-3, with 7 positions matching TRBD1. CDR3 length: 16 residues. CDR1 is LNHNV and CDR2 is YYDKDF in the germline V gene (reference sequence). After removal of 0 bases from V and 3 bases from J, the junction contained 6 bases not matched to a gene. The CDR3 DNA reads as TGTGCCACCAGCAGAGAAGACAGGGTGGGGACAGATACGCAGTATTTT. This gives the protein CATSREDRVGTDTQYF.

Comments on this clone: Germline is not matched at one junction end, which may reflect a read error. In DNA, the CDR3 is TGTGCCAGCAGTAACTCGGGACAGGGTGATGGCTACACCTTC. Encoded protein: CASSNSGQGDGYTF. The genes are TRBV6-5 and TRBJ1-2, with 9 bases fitting TRBD1. The CDR3 sequence is 14 residues long. CDR1 and CDR2 from the germline V gene are MNHEY and SVGAGI.

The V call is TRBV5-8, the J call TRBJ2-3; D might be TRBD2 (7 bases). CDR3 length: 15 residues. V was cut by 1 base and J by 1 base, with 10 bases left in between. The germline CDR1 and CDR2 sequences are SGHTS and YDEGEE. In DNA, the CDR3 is TGTGCCAGCAGCTTGACAGGGAGGGGCACAGATACGCAGTATTTT. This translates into CASSLTGRGTDTQYF.